The clone carrying this T cell receptor (beta chain) was seen a handful of times. As yet, its antigen is unknown. There are 18 residues in the CDR3. The V end was cut by 3 bases, the J end by 4 bases, with 24 bases between. Germline V gene data show CDR1 as DFQATT and CDR2 as SNEGSKA (reference sequence). This entry comes from a study of response to subunit inactivated influenza vaccine. Each CDR3 protein is one row after TCRdb ran MiXCR on the RT-PCR reads. The data contain a few hundred thousand distinct CDR3 sequences, approximately 7.3% of them singletons. General study results and limits: Each seasonal influenza vaccination recruits few new T cells, the authors suggested.

The sequences come from PBMCs from blood, collected roughly 24 months after vaccination. J is TRBJ2-2 and V is TRBV20-1, with a possible D match to TRBD1 (6 bases). The receptor's source is a man in his fifties or sixties who received an inactivated influenza vaccine. The CDR3 DNA reads TGCAGTGCTAGGAACCCCCGGGACAACCACCCCCTCACCGGGGAGCTGTTTTTT. Translation: CSARNPRDNHPLTGELFF.